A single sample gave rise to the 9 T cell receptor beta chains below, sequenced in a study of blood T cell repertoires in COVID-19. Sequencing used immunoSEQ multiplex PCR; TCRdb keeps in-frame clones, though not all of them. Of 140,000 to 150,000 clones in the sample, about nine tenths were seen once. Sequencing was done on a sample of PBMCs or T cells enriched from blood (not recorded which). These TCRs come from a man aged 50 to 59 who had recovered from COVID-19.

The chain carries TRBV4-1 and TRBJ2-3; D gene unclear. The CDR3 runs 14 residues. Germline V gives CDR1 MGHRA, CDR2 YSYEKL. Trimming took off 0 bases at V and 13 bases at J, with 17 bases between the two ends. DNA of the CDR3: TGCGCCAGCAGCCAAGAGCTGGAGAAGTTTCCCAAGTATTTT. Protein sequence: CASSQELEKFPKYF.

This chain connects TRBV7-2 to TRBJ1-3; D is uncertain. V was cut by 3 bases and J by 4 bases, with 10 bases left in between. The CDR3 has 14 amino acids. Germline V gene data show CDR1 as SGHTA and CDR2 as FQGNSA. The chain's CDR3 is CASSFGQAGNTIYF. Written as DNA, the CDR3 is TGTGCCAGCAGCTTTGGGCAGGCCGGAAACACCATATATTTT. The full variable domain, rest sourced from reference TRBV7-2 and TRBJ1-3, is GAGVSQSPSNKVTEKGKDVELRCDPISGHTALYWYRQSLGQGLEFLIYFQGNSAPDKSGLPSDRFSAERTGGSVSTLTIQRTQQEDSAVYLCASSFGQAGNTIYFGEGSWLTVV.

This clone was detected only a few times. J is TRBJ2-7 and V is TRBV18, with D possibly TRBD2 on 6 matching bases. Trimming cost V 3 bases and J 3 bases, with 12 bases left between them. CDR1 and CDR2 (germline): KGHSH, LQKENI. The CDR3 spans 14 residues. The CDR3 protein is CASSPPTRVYEQYF. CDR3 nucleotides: TGTGCCAGCTCACCCCCGACTAGAGTCTACGAGCAGTACTTC.

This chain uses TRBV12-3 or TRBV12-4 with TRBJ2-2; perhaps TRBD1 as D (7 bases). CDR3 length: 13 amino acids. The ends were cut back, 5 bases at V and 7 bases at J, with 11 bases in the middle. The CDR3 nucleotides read TGTGCCAGCAGTCCCCAGGGGGGCGGGGAGCTGTTTTTT. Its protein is CASSPQGGGELFF.

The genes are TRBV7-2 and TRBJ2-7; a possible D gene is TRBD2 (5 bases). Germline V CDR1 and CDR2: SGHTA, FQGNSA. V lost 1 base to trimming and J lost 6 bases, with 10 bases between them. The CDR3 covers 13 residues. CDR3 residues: CASSLVPGFEQYV. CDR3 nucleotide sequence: TGTGCCAGCAGCTTAGTTCCGGGGTTCGAGCAGTACGTC.

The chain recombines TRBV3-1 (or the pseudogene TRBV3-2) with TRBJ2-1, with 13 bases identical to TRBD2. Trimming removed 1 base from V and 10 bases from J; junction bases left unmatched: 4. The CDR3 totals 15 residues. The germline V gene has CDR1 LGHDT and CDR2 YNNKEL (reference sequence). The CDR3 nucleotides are TGTGCCAGCAGCCAAGTCGGACTAGCGGGAGAAGAGCAGTTCTTC. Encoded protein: CASSQVGLAGEEQFF.

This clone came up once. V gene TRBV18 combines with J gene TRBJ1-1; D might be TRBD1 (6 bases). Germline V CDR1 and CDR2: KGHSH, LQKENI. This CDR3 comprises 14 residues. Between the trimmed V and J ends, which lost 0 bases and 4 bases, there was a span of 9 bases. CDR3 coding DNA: TGTGCCAGCTCACCACCAATAGGGGGCACTGAAGCTTTCTTT. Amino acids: CASSPPIGGTEAFF.

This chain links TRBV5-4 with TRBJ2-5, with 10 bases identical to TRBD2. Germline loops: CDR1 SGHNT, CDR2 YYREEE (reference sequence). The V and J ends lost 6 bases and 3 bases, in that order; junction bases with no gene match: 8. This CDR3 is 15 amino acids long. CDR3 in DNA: TGTGCCAGCAAACAGGGACTAGCGATCAAAGAGACCCAGTACTTC. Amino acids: CASKQGLAIKETQYF.

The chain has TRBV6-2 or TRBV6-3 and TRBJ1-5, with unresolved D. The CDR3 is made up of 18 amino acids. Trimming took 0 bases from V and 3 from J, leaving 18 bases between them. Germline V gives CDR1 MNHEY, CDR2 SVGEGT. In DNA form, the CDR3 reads TGTGCCAGCAGTTACTCGAGATTGTGGGGAGGAAACAATCAGCCCCAGCATTTT. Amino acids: CASSYSRLWGGNNQPQHF.